This is a list of T cell receptor beta chains from one sample in a study of blood T cells in healthy people across ages. One entry per CDR3 protein, called by TCRdb with MiXCR from the 5' RACE reads. The sample consists of more than 600,000 distinct CDR3 sequences, roughly 25% of them appearing once. The data also belong to a second study, concerning T cells of mothers and their children.

Specimen: blood. The source of these receptors is a boy aged 5-17 years in good health. The CDR3 runs from the conserved cysteine through the conserved F or W. The order of the fields is clone size, J gene, V gene, D gene, CDR3 protein, CDR3 DNA. D genes are given only for firm matches. Not all rows give a size; the values are once, few, many and, for expanded clones, a class.

clone_size: few; j_call: TRBJ2-7; v_call: TRBV7-9; d_call: -; cdr3_aa: CASSPVEGGGLFEQYF; cdr3_nt: TGTGCCAGCAGCCCTGTTGAGGGTGGGGGCCTCTTCGAGCAGTACTTC
clone_size: -; j_call: TRBJ1-1; v_call: TRBV4-2; d_call: -; cdr3_aa: CASSPYKNTEAFF; cdr3_nt: TGTGCCAGCAGCCCCTACAAGAACACTGAAGCTTTCTTT
clone_size: few; j_call: TRBJ2-7; v_call: TRBV29-1; d_call: TRBD1; cdr3_aa: CSVVIGTGGYEQYF; cdr3_nt: TGCAGCGTTGTGATCGGGACAGGGGGTTACGAGCAGTACTTC
clone_size: -; j_call: TRBJ1-1; v_call: TRBV20-1; d_call: -; cdr3_aa: CRARDFAQGRTEAFF; cdr3_nt: TGCAGAGCTAGAGATTTTGCCCAGGGCCGCACTGAAGCTTTCTTT
clone_size: few; j_call: TRBJ1-2; v_call: TRBV10-3; d_call: TRBD1; cdr3_aa: CAISESNRGPYGYTF; cdr3_nt: TGTGCCATCAGTGAGTCGAACAGGGGGCCCTATGGCTACACCTTC
clone_size: few; j_call: TRBJ2-3; v_call: TRBV4-1; d_call: -; cdr3_aa: CASSQVGVVTDTQYF; cdr3_nt: TGCGCCAGCAGCCAAGTAGGGGTGGTCACAGATACGCAGTATTTT
clone_size: -; j_call: TRBJ2-3; v_call: TRBV4-2; d_call: TRBD2; cdr3_aa: CASSQDPLAGADTQYF; cdr3_nt: TGTGCCAGCAGCCAAGATCCCCTAGCGGGGGCAGATACGCAGTATTTT
clone_size: -; j_call: TRBJ2-1; v_call: TRBV4-3; d_call: -; cdr3_aa: CASSQVEGKIYNEQFF; cdr3_nt: TGCGCCAGCAGCCAAGTTGAGGGTAAGATCTACAATGAGCAGTTCTTC
clone_size: -; j_call: TRBJ2-1; v_call: TRBV20-1; d_call: -; cdr3_aa: CSARLADNGQFF; cdr3_nt: TGCAGTGCTAGACTGGCGGACAATGGGCAGTTCTTC
clone_size: -; j_call: TRBJ2-1; v_call: TRBV12-3/TRBV12-4; d_call: TRBD2; cdr3_aa: CASQRLAASYNEQFF; cdr3_nt: TGTGCCAGCCAGAGACTAGCGGCCTCCTACAATGAGCAGTTCTTC
clone_size: -; j_call: TRBJ2-7; v_call: TRBV6-5; d_call: -; cdr3_aa: CASSYSRGNYEQYF; cdr3_nt: TGTGCCAGCAGTTACTCCCGGGGAAACTACGAGCAGTACTTC
clone_size: -; j_call: TRBJ1-3; v_call: TRBV27; d_call: -; cdr3_aa: CASSFRGGSGNTIYF; cdr3_nt: TGTGCCAGCAGTTTTAGAGGAGGCTCTGGAAACACCATATATTTT
clone_size: few; j_call: TRBJ2-1; v_call: TRBV29-1; d_call: TRBD2; cdr3_aa: CSGGPGLEDEQFF; cdr3_nt: TGCAGCGGCGGCCCGGGACTAGAGGATGAGCAGTTCTTC
clone_size: few; j_call: TRBJ2-7; v_call: TRBV15; d_call: -; cdr3_aa: CATSPQGGYEQYF; cdr3_nt: TGTGCCACCAGCCCACAGGGAGGCTACGAGCAGTACTTC
clone_size: -; j_call: TRBJ2-7; v_call: TRBV7-9; d_call: -; cdr3_aa: CASSTTEAYEQYF; cdr3_nt: TGTGCCAGCAGTACGACAGAGGCCTACGAGCAGTACTTC
clone_size: few; j_call: TRBJ2-7; v_call: TRBV5-1; d_call: -; cdr3_aa: CASSLEGGTAYEQYF; cdr3_nt: TGCGCCAGCAGCTTGGAGGGCGGAACGGCCTACGAGCAGTACTTC
clone_size: -; j_call: TRBJ2-5; v_call: TRBV11-1; d_call: -; cdr3_aa: CASEADQETQYF; cdr3_nt: TGTGCCAGCGAAGCCGACCAAGAGACCCAGTACTTC
clone_size: -; j_call: TRBJ2-7; v_call: TRBV11-2; d_call: -; cdr3_aa: CATRTDIYEQYF; cdr3_nt: TGTGCCACCAGGACGGATATCTACGAGCAGTACTTC
clone_size: -; j_call: TRBJ2-5; v_call: TRBV7-9; d_call: -; cdr3_aa: CASSMYQETQYF; cdr3_nt: TGTGCCAGCAGCATGTACCAAGAGACCCAGTACTTC
clone_size: -; j_call: TRBJ2-7; v_call: TRBV7-2; d_call: -; cdr3_aa: CASSLDGGLSSYEQYF; cdr3_nt: TGTGCCAGCAGCTTGGACGGCGGGTTGAGTTCCTACGAGCAGTACTTC
clone_size: -; j_call: TRBJ2-7; v_call: TRBV13; d_call: -; cdr3_aa: CASSGRDSYYEQYF; cdr3_nt: TGTGCCAGCAGCGGGCGGGACAGCTACTACGAGCAGTACTTC
clone_size: -; j_call: TRBJ2-2; v_call: TRBV18; d_call: TRBD1; cdr3_aa: CASSRDRFDGELFF; cdr3_nt: TGTGCCAGCTCAAGGGACAGGTTCGACGGGGAGCTGTTTTTT
clone_size: -; j_call: TRBJ1-1; v_call: TRBV20-1; d_call: TRBD1; cdr3_aa: CSARDPGQGRAEAFF; cdr3_nt: TGCAGTGCTAGAGATCCTGGACAGGGGAGGGCTGAAGCTTTCTTT
clone_size: -; j_call: TRBJ2-3; v_call: TRBV5-1; d_call: TRBD2; cdr3_aa: CASSRGTTSSTDTQYF; cdr3_nt: TGCGCCAGCAGCCGGGGGACTACATCTAGCACAGATACGCAGTATTTT
clone_size: -; j_call: TRBJ2-1; v_call: TRBV5-5; d_call: TRBD1; cdr3_aa: CASSWTRDSGTYNEQFF; cdr3_nt: TGTGCCAGCAGCTGGACACGGGACAGTGGGACCTACAATGAGCAGTTCTTC
clone_size: few; j_call: TRBJ2-1; v_call: TRBV7-9; d_call: -; cdr3_aa: CASSSHSADEQFF; cdr3_nt: TGTGCCAGCAGCTCTCATAGCGCGGATGAGCAGTTCTTC
clone_size: -; j_call: TRBJ2-2; v_call: TRBV7-2; d_call: -; cdr3_aa: CASTWGDLLNTGELFF; cdr3_nt: TGTGCCAGCACCTGGGGGGACTTATTGAACACCGGGGAGCTGTTTTTT
clone_size: -; j_call: TRBJ1-1; v_call: TRBV6-5; d_call: -; cdr3_aa: CASTKSAGIEAFF; cdr3_nt: TGTGCCAGCACCAAGTCCGCTGGAATTGAAGCTTTCTTT
clone_size: few; j_call: TRBJ1-6; v_call: TRBV28; d_call: TRBD1; cdr3_aa: CASSLRDRDSPLHF; cdr3_nt: TGTGCCAGCAGTTTAAGGGACAGGGACTCACCCCTCCACTTT
clone_size: few; j_call: TRBJ2-7; v_call: TRBV7-2; d_call: -; cdr3_aa: CASSLNRAGSYEQYF; cdr3_nt: TGTGCCAGCAGCTTGAACAGGGCGGGTTCCTACGAGCAGTACTTC
clone_size: -; j_call: TRBJ2-1; v_call: TRBV3-1; d_call: TRBD2; cdr3_aa: CASSQRLAGGSYNGQFF; cdr3_nt: TGTGCCAGCAGCCAACGACTAGCGGGGGGGTCCTACAATGGGCAGTTCTTC
clone_size: -; j_call: TRBJ2-5; v_call: TRBV28; d_call: TRBD1; cdr3_aa: CASRTPGGLGKTQYF; cdr3_nt: TGTGCCAGCAGAACCCCAGGGGGCTTAGGGAAGACCCAGTACTTC
clone_size: -; j_call: TRBJ1-1; v_call: TRBV18; d_call: -; cdr3_aa: CASSPPKGDTEAFF; cdr3_nt: TGTGCCAGCTCACCACCCAAGGGGGACACTGAAGCTTTCTTT
clone_size: -; j_call: TRBJ2-5; v_call: TRBV29-1; d_call: TRBD1; cdr3_aa: CSLKQGAEETQYF; cdr3_nt: TGCAGCCTTAAACAGGGGGCGGAGGAGACCCAGTACTTC
clone_size: -; j_call: TRBJ2-5; v_call: TRBV20-1; d_call: -; cdr3_aa: CSARDPAPKDAGTGQETQYF; cdr3_nt: TGCAGTGCTAGAGATCCCGCTCCAAAGGACGCCGGGACGGGACAAGAGACCCAGTACTTC
clone_size: few; j_call: TRBJ2-7; v_call: TRBV4-2; d_call: -; cdr3_aa: CASSQDEGLTTYEQYF; cdr3_nt: TGTGCCAGCAGCCAAGACGAAGGGCTTACCACCTACGAGCAGTACTTC
clone_size: -; j_call: TRBJ1-2; v_call: TRBV12-3/TRBV12-4; d_call: -; cdr3_aa: CASSPGLTFNGYTF; cdr3_nt: TGTGCCAGCAGTCCGGGACTCACGTTCAATGGCTACACCTTC
clone_size: few; j_call: TRBJ2-4; v_call: TRBV20-1; d_call: -; cdr3_aa: CSARSSLRTLAKNIQYF; cdr3_nt: TGCAGTGCTAGAAGCTCCCTTAGGACTTTAGCCAAAAACATTCAGTACTTC
clone_size: -; j_call: TRBJ1-4; v_call: TRBV27; d_call: -; cdr3_aa: CASSLQGEEKLFF; cdr3_nt: TGTGCCAGCAGTTTACAGGGAGAGGAAAAACTGTTTTTT
clone_size: -; j_call: TRBJ2-5; v_call: TRBV3-1; d_call: -; cdr3_aa: CASSQRGGPGIRETQYF; cdr3_nt: TGTGCCAGCAGCCAGCGTGGCGGACCGGGCATACGAGAGACCCAGTACTTC
clone_size: many; j_call: TRBJ2-5; v_call: TRBV4-3; d_call: TRBD2; cdr3_aa: CASSPGGALETQYF; cdr3_nt: TGCGCCAGCAGCCCCGGGGGGGCCCTGGAGACCCAGTACTTC
clone_size: -; j_call: TRBJ2-5; v_call: TRBV5-6; d_call: -; cdr3_aa: CASSLKGPQETQYF; cdr3_nt: TGTGCCAGCAGCTTGAAGGGACCTCAAGAGACCCAGTACTTC
clone_size: -; j_call: TRBJ2-6; v_call: TRBV5-6; d_call: -; cdr3_aa: CASSLRDHSGANVLTF; cdr3_nt: TGTGCCAGCAGCTTGCGCGACCACTCTGGGGCCAACGTCCTGACTTTC
clone_size: -; j_call: TRBJ1-3; v_call: TRBV29-1; d_call: TRBD1; cdr3_aa: CSVLGTGGPLMLNTIYF; cdr3_nt: TGCAGCGTTTTAGGGACAGGGGGTCCCTTGATGTTGAACACCATATATTTT
clone_size: -; j_call: TRBJ1-2; v_call: TRBV6-5; d_call: TRBD1; cdr3_aa: CASSYGTGGAYGYTF; cdr3_nt: TGTGCCAGCAGTTACGGGACAGGGGGCGCCTATGGCTACACCTTC
clone_size: few; j_call: TRBJ2-3; v_call: TRBV5-1; d_call: -; cdr3_aa: CASNWGESTDTQYF; cdr3_nt: TGCGCCAGCAACTGGGGGGAGTCCACAGATACGCAGTATTTT
clone_size: -; j_call: TRBJ2-1; v_call: TRBV3-1; d_call: TRBD2; cdr3_aa: CASSQGYGRAFKGNEQFF; cdr3_nt: TGTGCCAGCAGCCAAGGTTACGGGAGGGCGTTTAAGGGCAATGAGCAGTTCTTC
clone_size: -; j_call: TRBJ1-2; v_call: TRBV9; d_call: -; cdr3_aa: CASSVALGGNYGYTF; cdr3_nt: TGTGCCAGCAGCGTAGCCCTGGGTGGTAACTATGGCTACACCTTC
clone_size: -; j_call: TRBJ2-7; v_call: TRBV27; d_call: -; cdr3_aa: CASSLSHPSFYEQYF; cdr3_nt: TGTGCCAGCAGTTTAAGCCACCCAAGCTTCTACGAGCAGTACTTC
clone_size: -; j_call: TRBJ1-4; v_call: TRBV29-1; d_call: -; cdr3_aa: CSVGEGSATNEKLFF; cdr3_nt: TGCAGCGTTGGGGAGGGAAGTGCAACTAATGAAAAACTGTTTTTT
clone_size: -; j_call: TRBJ2-7; v_call: TRBV10-3; d_call: -; cdr3_aa: CAISELETENYEQYF; cdr3_nt: TGTGCCATCAGTGAGCTGGAGACCGAGAACTACGAGCAGTACTTC
clone_size: few; j_call: TRBJ2-1; v_call: TRBV7-7; d_call: -; cdr3_aa: CASSLGPGHKSSYNEQFF; cdr3_nt: TGTGCTAGCAGCTTAGGACCCGGACACAAAAGCTCCTACAATGAGCAGTTCTTC
clone_size: -; j_call: TRBJ1-4; v_call: TRBV27; d_call: TRBD1; cdr3_aa: CASSLSTGTAEKLFF; cdr3_nt: TGTGCCAGCAGTTTATCGACAGGGACGGCTGAAAAACTGTTTTTT
clone_size: few; j_call: TRBJ1-2; v_call: TRBV15; d_call: -; cdr3_aa: CATSRDRGFFSGYTF; cdr3_nt: TGTGCCACCAGCAGAGATCGAGGGTTTTTTAGTGGCTACACCTTC
clone_size: -; j_call: TRBJ1-2; v_call: TRBV16; d_call: -; cdr3_aa: CASSQSSASYGYTF; cdr3_nt: TGTGCCAGCAGCCAATCCTCAGCCTCCTATGGCTACACCTTC
clone_size: -; j_call: TRBJ1-1; v_call: TRBV12-3/TRBV12-4; d_call: TRBD1; cdr3_aa: CASSSKQGSWPEAFF; cdr3_nt: TGTGCCAGCAGTTCGAAACAGGGGAGTTGGCCTGAAGCTTTCTTT
clone_size: few; j_call: TRBJ2-5; v_call: TRBV5-1; d_call: TRBD2; cdr3_aa: CASSIMGGQETQYF; cdr3_nt: TGCGCCAGCTCAATTATGGGGGGGCAAGAGACCCAGTACTTC
clone_size: -; j_call: TRBJ1-4; v_call: TRBV27; d_call: TRBD1; cdr3_aa: CASRRTGDEKPFF; cdr3_nt: TGTGCCAGCAGACGGACAGGGGACGAAAAACCGTTTTTT